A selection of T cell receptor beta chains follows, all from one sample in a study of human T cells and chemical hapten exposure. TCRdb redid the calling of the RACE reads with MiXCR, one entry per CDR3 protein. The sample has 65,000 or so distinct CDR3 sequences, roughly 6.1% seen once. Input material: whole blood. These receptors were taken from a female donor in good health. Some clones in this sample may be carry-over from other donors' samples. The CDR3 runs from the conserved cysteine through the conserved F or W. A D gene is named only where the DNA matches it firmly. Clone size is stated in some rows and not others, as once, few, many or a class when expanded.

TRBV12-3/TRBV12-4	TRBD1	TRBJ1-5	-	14	CASSSGTGVQPQHF	TGTGCCAGCAGCTCCGGGACAGGGGTTCAGCCCCAGCATTTT
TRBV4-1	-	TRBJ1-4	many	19	CASSQGGQGYLSTNEKLFF	TGCGCCAGCAGCCAGGGGGGGCAGGGCTATTTATCAACTAATGAAAAACTGTTTTTT
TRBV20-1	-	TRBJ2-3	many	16	CSARDGQTPFTDTQYF	TGCAGTGCTAGAGATGGGCAGACCCCATTCACAGATACGCAGTATTTT
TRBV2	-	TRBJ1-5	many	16	CASSEGNRGGNQPQHF	TGTGCCAGCAGTGAAGGAAATCGGGGGGGCAATCAGCCCCAGCATTTT
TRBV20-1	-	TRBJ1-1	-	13	CSARDSRNTEAFF	TGCAGTGCTAGAGACAGTCGGAACACTGAAGCTTTCTTT
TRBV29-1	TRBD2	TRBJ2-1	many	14	CSGKTSGRVDEQFF	TGCAGCGGGAAGACTAGCGGGAGGGTAGATGAGCAGTTCTTC
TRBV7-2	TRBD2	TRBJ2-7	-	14	CASSYLSGRGEQYF	TGTGCCAGCAGCTACCTTAGCGGGAGGGGCGAGCAGTACTTC
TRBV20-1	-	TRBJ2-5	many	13	CSAVPGRGETQYF	TGCAGTGCAGTACCCGGGCGGGGAGAGACCCAGTACTTC
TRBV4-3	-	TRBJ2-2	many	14	CASSLDGATGELFF	TGCGCCAGCAGCTTGGACGGAGCGACCGGGGAGCTGTTTTTT
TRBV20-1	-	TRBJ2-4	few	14	CSARAGLAKNIQYF	TGCAGTGCTAGGGCGGGACTAGCCAAAAACATTCAGTACTTC
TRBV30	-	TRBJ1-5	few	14	CAWSVAGGNQPQHF	TGTGCCTGGAGTGTCGCGGGAGGGAATCAGCCCCAGCATTTT
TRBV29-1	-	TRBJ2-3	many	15	CSVERVQGQGDTQYF	TGCAGCGTTGAAAGGGTGCAGGGGCAAGGAGATACGCAGTATTTT
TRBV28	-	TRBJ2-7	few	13	CASMNGGRYEQYF	TGTGCCAGCATGAACGGGGGCAGGTACGAGCAGTACTTC
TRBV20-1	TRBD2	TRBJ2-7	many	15	CSAASSSGRADEQYF	TGCAGTGCTGCGTCGTCTAGCGGGAGGGCCGACGAGCAGTACTTC
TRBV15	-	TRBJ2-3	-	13	CATSRERGDTQYF	TGTGCCACCAGCAGAGAAAGGGGGGATACGCAGTATTTT
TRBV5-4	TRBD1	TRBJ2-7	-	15	CASSPGGTGVGEQYF	TGTGCCAGCAGCCCGGGCGGGACAGGGGTTGGTGAGCAGTACTTC
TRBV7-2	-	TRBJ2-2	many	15	CASSPSRRDTGELFF	TGTGCCAGCAGCCCGTCCAGGAGAGACACCGGGGAGCTGTTTTTT
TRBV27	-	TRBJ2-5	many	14	CASSLTGPRETQYF	TGTGCCAGCAGTTTAACGGGCCCAAGAGAAACCCAGTACTTC
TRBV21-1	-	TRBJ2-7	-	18	CASSKAPRQGRNTYEQYF	TGTGCCAGCAGCAAAGCCCCACGGCAGGGGCGGAATACCTACGAGCAGTACTTC
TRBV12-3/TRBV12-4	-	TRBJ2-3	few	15	CASSFGLYSTDTQYF	TGTGCCAGCAGTTTTGGACTATATAGCACAGATACGCAGTATTTT
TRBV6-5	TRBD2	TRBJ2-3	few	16	CASSRLAGSSTDTQYF	TGTGCCAGCAGTCGACTAGCGGGGTCTAGCACAGATACGCAGTATTTT